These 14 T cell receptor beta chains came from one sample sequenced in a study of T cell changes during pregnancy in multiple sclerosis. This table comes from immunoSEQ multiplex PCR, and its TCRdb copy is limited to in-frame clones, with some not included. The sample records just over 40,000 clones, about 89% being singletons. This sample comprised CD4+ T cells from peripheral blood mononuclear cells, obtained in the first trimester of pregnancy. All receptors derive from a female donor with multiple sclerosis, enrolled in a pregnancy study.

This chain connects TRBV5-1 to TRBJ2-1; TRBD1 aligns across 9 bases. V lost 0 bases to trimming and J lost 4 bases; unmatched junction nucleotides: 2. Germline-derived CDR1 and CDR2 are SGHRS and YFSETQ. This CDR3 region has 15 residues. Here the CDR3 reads CASSLAGQGYNEQFF. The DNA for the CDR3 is TGCGCCAGCAGCTTGGCGGGACAGGGATACAATGAGCAGTTCTTC.

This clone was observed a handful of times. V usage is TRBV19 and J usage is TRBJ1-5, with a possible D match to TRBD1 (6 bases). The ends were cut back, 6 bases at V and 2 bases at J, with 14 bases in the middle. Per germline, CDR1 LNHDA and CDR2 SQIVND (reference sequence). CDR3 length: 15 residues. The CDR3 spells CASRVGGLGNQPQHF. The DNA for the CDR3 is TGTGCCAGTAGGGTTGGGGGCTTGGGCAATCAGCCCCAGCATTTT.

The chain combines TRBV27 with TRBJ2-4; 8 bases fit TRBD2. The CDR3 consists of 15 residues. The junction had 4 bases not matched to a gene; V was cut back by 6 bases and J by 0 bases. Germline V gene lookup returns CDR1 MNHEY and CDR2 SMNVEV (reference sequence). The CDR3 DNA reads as TGTGCCAGCAGCCGGGGGGGGGCAGCCAAAAACATTCAGTACTTC. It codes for CASSRGGAAKNIQYF.

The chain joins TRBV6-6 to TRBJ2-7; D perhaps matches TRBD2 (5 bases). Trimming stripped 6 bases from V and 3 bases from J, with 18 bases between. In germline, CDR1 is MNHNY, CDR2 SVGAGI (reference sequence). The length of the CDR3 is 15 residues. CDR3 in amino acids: CASRDTTGTGYEQYF. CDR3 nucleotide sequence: TGTGCCAGCAGGGATACGACGGGAACGGGCTACGAGCAGTACTTC.

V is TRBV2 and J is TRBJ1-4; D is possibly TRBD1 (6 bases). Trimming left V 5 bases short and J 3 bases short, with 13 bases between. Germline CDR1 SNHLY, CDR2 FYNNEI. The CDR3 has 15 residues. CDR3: CASSLRGMANEKLFF. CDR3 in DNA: TGTGCCAGCAGTCTCAGGGGAATGGCTAATGAAAAACTGTTTTTT.

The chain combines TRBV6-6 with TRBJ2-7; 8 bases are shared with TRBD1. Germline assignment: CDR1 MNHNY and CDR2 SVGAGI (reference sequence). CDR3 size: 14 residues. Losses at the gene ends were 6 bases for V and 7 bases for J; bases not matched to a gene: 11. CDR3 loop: CASSNTGGDLEQYF. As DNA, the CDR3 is TGTGCCAGCAGCAACACAGGGGGTGATTTAGAGCAGTACTTC.

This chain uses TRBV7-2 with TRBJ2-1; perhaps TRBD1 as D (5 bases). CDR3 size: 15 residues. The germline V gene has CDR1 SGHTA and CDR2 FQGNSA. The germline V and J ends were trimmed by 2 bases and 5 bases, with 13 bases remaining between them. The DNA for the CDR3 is TGTGCCAGCAGCTTACGTACAGGTGGTGACAATGAGCAGTTCTTC. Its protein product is CASSLRTGGDNEQFF. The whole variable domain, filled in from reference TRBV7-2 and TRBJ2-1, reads GAGVSQSPSNKVTEKGKDVELRCDPISGHTALYWYRQSLGQGLEFLIYFQGNSAPDKSGLPSDRFSAERTGGSVSTLTIQRTQQEDSAVYLCASSLRTGGDNEQFFGPGTRLTVL.

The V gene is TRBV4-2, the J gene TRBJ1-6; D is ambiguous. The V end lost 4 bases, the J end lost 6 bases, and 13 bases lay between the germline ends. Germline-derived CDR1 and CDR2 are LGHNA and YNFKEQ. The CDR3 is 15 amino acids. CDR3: CASSPQSQVNSPLHF. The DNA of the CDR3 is TGTGCCAGCAGCCCCCAATCGCAGGTTAATTCACCCCTCCACTTT.

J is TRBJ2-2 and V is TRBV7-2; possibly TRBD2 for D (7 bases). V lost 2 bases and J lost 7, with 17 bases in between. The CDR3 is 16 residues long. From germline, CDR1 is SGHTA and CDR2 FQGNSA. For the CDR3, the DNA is TGTGCCAGCAGCTTAAGAGGGAGGGGGTGGAACGGGGAGCTGTTTTTT. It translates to CASSLRGRGWNGELFF.

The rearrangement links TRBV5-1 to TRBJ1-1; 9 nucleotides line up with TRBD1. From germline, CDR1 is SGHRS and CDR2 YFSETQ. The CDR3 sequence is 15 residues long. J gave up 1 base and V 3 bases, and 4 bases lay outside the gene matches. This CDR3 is CASSSTGGRNTEAFF. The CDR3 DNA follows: TGCGCCAGCAGCTCGACAGGGGGAAGGAACACTGAAGCTTTCTTT.

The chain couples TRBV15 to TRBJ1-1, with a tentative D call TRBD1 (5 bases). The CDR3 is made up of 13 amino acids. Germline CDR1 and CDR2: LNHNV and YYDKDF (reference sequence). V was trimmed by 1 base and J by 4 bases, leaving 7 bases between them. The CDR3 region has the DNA TGTGCCACCAGCAGAGTACAGGTCACTGAAGCTTTCTTT. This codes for CATSRVQVTEAFF.

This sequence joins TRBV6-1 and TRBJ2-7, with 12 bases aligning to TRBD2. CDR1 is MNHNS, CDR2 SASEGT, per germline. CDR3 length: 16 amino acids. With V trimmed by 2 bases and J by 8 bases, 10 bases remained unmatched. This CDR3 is CASSEFLAGGLAQQYF. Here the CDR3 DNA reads TGTGCCAGCAGTGAATTCCTAGCGGGAGGGCTAGCTCAGCAGTACTTC.

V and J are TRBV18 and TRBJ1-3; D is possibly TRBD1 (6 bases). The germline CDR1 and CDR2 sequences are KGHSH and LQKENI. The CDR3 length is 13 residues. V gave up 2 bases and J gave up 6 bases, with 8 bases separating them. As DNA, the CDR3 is TGTGCCAGCTCACCAAGACAGGAAAACACCATATATTTT. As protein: CASSPRQENTIYF.

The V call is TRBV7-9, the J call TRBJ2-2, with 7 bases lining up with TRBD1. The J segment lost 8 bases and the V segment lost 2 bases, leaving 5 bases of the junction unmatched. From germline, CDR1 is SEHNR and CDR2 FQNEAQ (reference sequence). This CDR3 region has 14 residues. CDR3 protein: CASSLTGAEGELFF. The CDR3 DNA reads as TGTGCCAGCAGCTTAACAGGGGCAGAGGGGGAGCTGTTTTTT. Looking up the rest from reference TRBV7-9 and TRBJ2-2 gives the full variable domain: DTGVSQNPRHKITKRGQNVTFRCDPISEHNRLYWYRQTLGQGPEFLTYFQNEAQLEKSRLLSDRFSAERPKGSFSTLEIQRTEQGDSAMYLCASSLTGAEGELFFGEGSRLTVL.